This T cell receptor (beta chain) was found in a study of blood T cell repertoires in COVID-19. CDR1 and CDR2 (germline): SNHLY, FYNNEI. This CDR3 comprises 14 residues. The V and J ends lost 8 bases and 0 bases respectively, with 13 bases between them. Libraries were prepared by immunoSEQ multiplex PCR; TCRdb keeps only in-frame clonotypes and omits some of them. This sample carries a few hundred thousand clones, roughly four fifths of them seen once, and the ten largest clones take approximately 7.4%. The clonotype was recovered from a woman aged 50 to 60 with acute or convalescent COVID-19. What was sequenced was peripheral blood. J is TRBJ1-2 and V is TRBV2; D is perhaps TRBD1 (5 bases). CDR3 sequence (DNA): TGTGCCAGCGACCTTCTAGGGGCTAACTATGGCTACACCTTC. Protein product: CASDLLGANYGYTF.